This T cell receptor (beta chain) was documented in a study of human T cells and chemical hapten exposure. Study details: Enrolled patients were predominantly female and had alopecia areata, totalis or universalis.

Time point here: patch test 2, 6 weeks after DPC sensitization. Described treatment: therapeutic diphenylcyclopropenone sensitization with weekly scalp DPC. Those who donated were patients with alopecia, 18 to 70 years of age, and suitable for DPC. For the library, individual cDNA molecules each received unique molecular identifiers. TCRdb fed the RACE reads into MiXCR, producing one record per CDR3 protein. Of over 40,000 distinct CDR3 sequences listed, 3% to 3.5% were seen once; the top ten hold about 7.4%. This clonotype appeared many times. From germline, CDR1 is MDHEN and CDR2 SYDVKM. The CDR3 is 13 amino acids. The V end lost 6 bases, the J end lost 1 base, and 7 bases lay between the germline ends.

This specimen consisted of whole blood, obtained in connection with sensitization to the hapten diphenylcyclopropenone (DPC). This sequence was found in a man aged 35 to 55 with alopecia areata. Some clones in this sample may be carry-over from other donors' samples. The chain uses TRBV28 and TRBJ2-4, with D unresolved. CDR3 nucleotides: TGTGCCAGCAGGTTAGGGGCCAAAAACATTCAGTACTTC. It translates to CASRLGAKNIQYF. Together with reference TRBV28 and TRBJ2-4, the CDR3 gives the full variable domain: DVKVTQSSRYLVKRTGEKVFLECVQDMDHENMFWYRQDPGLGLRLIYFSYDVKMKEKGDIPEGYSVSREKKERFSLILESASTNQTSMYLCASRLGAKNIQYFGAGTRLSVL.